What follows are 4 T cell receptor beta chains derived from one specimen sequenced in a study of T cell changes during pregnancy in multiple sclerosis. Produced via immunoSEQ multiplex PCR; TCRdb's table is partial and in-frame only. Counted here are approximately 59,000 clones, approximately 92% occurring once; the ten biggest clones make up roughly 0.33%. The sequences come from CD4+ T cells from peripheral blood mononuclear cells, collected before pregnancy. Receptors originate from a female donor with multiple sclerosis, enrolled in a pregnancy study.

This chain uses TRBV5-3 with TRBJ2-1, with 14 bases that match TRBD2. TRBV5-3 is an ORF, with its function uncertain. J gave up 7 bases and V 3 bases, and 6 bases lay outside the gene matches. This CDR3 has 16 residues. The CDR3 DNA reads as TGTGCCAGAAGCTCACGACTAGCGGGAGGGGGGAATGAGCAGTTCTTC. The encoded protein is CARSSRLAGGGNEQFF.

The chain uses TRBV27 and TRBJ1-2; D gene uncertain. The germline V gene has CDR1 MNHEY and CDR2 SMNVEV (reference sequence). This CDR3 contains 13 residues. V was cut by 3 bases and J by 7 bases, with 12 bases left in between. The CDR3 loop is CASSFSPRLGYTF. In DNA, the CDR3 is TGTGCCAGCAGTTTCAGCCCCAGACTTGGCTACACCTTC.

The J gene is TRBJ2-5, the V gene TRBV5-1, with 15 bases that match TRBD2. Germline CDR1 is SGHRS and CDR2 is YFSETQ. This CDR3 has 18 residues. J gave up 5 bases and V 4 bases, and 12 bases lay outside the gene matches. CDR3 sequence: CASSQRTSGRVGQETQYF. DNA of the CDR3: TGCGCCAGCAGCCAGAGGACTAGCGGGAGGGTAGGACAGGAGACCCAGTACTTC.

The CDR3 loop reads CASSFRDSGSYTF. In DNA, the CDR3 is TGTGCCAGCAGCTTCCGGGACAGTGGGAGCTACACCTTC. The rearrangement links TRBV7-2 to TRBJ1-2; 7 bases line up with TRBD1. The V and J ends lost 3 bases and 9 bases, in that order; junction bases with no gene match: 7. CDR1 and CDR2 (germline): SGHTA, FQGNSA. The CDR3 is 13 residues long.